This T cell receptor beta chain derives from a study of human T cells and chemical hapten exposure. Germline V gene data show CDR1 as LGHDT and CDR2 as YNNKEL (reference sequence). The CDR3 consists of 18 residues. V lost 0 bases and J lost 3, with 21 bases in between. Under the authors' procedure: Per-sample TCR counts ranged from roughly 23,224 to 750,000, median roughly 96,000. TCRdb recomputed calls from the RACE reads with MiXCR, one row per CDR3 protein. None of the V and J calls come from the authors' own analysis; TCRdb made them. Found here are a few hundred thousand distinct CDR3 sequences, 5.5% of them singletons; the top ten hold about 8.2%. Time point defined: pre-sensitization, week 0. Treatment of the sample: therapeutic diphenylcyclopropenone sensitization with weekly scalp DPC. Phlebotomy was performed prior to application of every patch test. Donors, patients with alopecia ranging from 18 to 70 years old and judged suitable for DPC, provided samples.

The sequences come from whole blood, collected in connection with sensitization to the hapten diphenylcyclopropenone (DPC). The receptor was isolated from a woman aged 18-29 years with alopecia areata. Some clones in this sample may be carry-over from other donors' samples. This chain connects TRBV3-1 to TRBJ2-7; D is unclear. CDR3 protein: CASSQDSEDTNFRYEQYF. The CDR3 DNA reads as TGTGCCAGCAGCCAAGATTCCGAAGACACAAATTTCCGCTACGAGCAGTACTTC.